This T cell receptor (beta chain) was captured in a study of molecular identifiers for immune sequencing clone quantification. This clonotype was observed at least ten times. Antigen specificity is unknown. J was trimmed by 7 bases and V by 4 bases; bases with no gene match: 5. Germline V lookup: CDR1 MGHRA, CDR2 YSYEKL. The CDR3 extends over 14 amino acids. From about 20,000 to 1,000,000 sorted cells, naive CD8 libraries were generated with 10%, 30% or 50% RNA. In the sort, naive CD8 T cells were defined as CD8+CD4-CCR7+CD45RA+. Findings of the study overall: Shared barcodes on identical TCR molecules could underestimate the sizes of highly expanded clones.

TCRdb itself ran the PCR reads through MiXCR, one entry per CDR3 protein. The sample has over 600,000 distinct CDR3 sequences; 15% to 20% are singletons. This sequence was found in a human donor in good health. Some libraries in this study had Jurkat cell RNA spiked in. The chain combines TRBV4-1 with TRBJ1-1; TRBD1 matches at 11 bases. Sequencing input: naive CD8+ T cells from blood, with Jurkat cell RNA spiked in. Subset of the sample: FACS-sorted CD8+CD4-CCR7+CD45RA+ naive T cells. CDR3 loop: CASSLGQGGIEAFF. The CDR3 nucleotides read TGCGCCAGCAGCCTGGGACAGGGGGGAATTGAAGCTTTCTTT.